This TCR beta chain was identified in a study of T cell changes during pregnancy in multiple sclerosis. Data came from immunoSEQ multiplex PCR; TCRdb stores just in-frame clones and leaves some out. The sample consists of around 15,000 clones, over 90% of them appearing once. Germline V CDR1 and CDR2: MNHEY, SVGAGI. The V and J ends lost 7 bases and 9 bases respectively, with 21 bases between them. This CDR3 spans 14 amino acids. The chain combines TRBV6-5 with TRBJ1-1; perhaps TRBD1 as D (5 bases). The specimen comprised peripheral blood, sampled in the second trimester of pregnancy. This clonotype was obtained from a female donor in good health, enrolled as a control in a pregnancy study. The CDR3 spells CASNGLGAYDKAFF. The CDR3 nucleotides are TGTGCCAGCAACGGGTTAGGGGCTTACGATAAAGCTTTCTTT.